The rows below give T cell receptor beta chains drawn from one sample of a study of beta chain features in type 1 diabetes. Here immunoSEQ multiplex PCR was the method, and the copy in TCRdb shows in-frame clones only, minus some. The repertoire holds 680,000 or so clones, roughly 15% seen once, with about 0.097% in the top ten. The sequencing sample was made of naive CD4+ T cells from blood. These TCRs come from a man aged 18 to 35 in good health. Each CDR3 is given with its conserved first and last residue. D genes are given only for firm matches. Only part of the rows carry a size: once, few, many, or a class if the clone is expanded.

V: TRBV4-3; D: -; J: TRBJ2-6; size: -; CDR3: CASSQEVVSGANVLTF; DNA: TGCGCCAGCAGCCAAGAAGTCGTCTCTGGGGCCAACGTCCTGACTTTC
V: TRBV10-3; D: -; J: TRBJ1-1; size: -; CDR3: CAISPGTNTEAFF; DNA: TGTGCCATCAGCCCCGGTACGAACACTGAAGCTTTCTTT
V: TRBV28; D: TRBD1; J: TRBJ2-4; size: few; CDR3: CASSVLGTGEVNIQYF; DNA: TGTGCCAGCAGCGTCCTTGGGACAGGGGAGGTAAACATTCAGTACTTC
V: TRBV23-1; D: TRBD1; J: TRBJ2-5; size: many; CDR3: CASSQPTGTGSVKTQYF; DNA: TGCGCCAGCAGTCAGCCTACCGGGACAGGGAGTGTGAAGACCCAGTACTTC
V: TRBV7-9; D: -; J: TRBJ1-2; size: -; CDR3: CASSPGVVYGYTF; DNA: TGTGCCAGCAGCCCAGGGGTGGTCTATGGCTACACCTTC
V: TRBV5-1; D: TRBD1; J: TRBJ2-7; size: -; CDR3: CASSLGTGIYEQYF; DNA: TGCGCCAGCAGCTTGGGGACAGGAATCTACGAGCAGTACTTC
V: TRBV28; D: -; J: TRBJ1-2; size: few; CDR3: CASSLRQYGYTF; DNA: TGTGCCAGCAGTTTAAGACAGTATGGCTACACCTTC
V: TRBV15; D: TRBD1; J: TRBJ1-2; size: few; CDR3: CATSRGQGGGYTF; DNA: TGTGCCACCAGCAGAGGACAGGGCGGTGGCTACACCTTC
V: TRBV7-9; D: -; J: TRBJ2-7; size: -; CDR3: CASSIQGYEQYF; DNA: TGTGCCAGCAGCATCCAGGGCTACGAGCAGTACTTC
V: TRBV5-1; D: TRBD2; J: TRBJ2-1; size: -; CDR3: CASSLAAGLGREQFF; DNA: TGCGCCAGCAGCTTGGCCGCGGGACTAGGTCGGGAGCAGTTCTTC
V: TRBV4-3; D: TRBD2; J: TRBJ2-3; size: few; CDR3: CASSQGTSGGYTDTQYF; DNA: TGCGCCAGCAGCCAAGGGACTAGCGGGGGGTACACAGATACGCAGTATTTT
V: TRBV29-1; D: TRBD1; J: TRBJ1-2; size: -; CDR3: CSVSQGQGYYGYTF; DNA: TGCAGCGTCTCCCAGGGACAGGGATACTATGGCTACACCTTC
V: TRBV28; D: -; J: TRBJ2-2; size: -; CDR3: CASRRQANTGELFF; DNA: TGTGCCAGCAGGCGACAGGCGAACACCGGGGAGCTGTTTTTT
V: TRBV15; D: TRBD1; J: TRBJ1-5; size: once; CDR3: CATSRNRQGGLYSNQPQHF; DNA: TGTGCCACCAGCAGAAACCGACAGGGGGGGCTGTATAGCAATCAGCCCCAGCATTTT
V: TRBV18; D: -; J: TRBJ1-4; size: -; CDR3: CASSRAWGDAEKLFF; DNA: TGTGCCAGCTCACGGGCCTGGGGTGACGCTGAAAAACTGTTTTTT
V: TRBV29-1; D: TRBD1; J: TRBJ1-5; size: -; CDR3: CSVGGQANSNQPQHF; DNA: TGCAGCGTTGGGGGACAGGCGAATAGCAATCAGCCCCAGCATTTT
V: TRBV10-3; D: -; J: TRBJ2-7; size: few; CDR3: CAIRSAGPYEQYF; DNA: TGTGCCATCAGGAGCGCAGGCCCCTACGAGCAGTACTTC
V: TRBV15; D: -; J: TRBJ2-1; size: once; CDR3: CATSRDLEPAGNEQFF; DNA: TGTGCCACCAGCAGAGATCTGGAGCCCGCAGGCAATGAGCAGTTCTTC
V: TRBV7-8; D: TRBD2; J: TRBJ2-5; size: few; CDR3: CASSLASGFKETQYF; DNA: TGTGCCAGCAGCTTGGCTAGCGGGTTTAAAGAGACCCAGTACTTC
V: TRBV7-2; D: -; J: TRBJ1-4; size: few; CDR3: CASSLGYSPNEKLFF; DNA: TGTGCCAGCAGCTTAGGTTACAGCCCTAATGAAAAACTGTTTTTT
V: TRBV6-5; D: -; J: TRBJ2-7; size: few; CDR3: CASSYRGSPYEQYF; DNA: TGTGCCAGCAGTTACCGGGGGAGCCCCTACGAGCAGTACTTC
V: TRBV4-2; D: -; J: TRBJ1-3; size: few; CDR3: CASSQVGDSGNTIYF; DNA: TGTGCCAGCAGCCAAGTGGGTGACTCTGGAAACACCATATATTTT
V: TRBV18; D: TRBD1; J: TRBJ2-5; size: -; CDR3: CASSQSTGTGTQYF; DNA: TGTGCCAGCTCACAGTCGACAGGGACGGGGACCCAGTACTTC
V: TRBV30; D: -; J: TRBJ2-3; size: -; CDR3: CAWIKGSSRSQYF; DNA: TGTGCCTGGATAAAAGGTTCGAGCCGGTCGCAGTATTTT
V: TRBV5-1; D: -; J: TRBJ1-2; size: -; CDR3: CASSPAAPVYGYTF; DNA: TGCGCCAGCAGCCCTGCAGCACCGGTCTATGGCTACACCTTC
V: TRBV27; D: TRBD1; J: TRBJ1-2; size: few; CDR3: CASSFGQGRSIGYGYTF; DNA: TGTGCCAGCAGTTTCGGACAGGGGCGGTCAATAGGCTATGGCTACACCTTC